This TCR beta chain was profiled in a study of T-cell reconstitution after alpha-beta-depleted transplantation in children. Trimming removed 1 base from V and 12 bases from J, with 29 bases in between. This CDR3 region has 18 residues. Germline V gene sequence: CDR1 SGHRS, CDR2 YFSETQ. A few counts support this clonotype. What it binds is unknown. The TCRbeta library incorporated unique molecular identifiers. Each CDR3 protein is one row after TCRdb ran MiXCR on the PCR reads. This sample yields a few hundred thousand distinct CDR3 sequences, of which over 20% are seen a single time; approximately 39% belongs to the top ten. Study-wide points: Reportedly, roughly two months post-transplant, alpha-beta T cells arose from several hundred expanded graft clones. It was newly produced T cells that mostly accounted for T-cell counts and diversity one year after transplant.

The chain uses TRBV5-1 and TRBJ2-1; possibly TRBD2 for D (6 bases). This TCR was sampled from a boy less than two years old with Wiskott-Aldrich syndrome, due to receive a stem cell transplant. This material consisted of PBMCs, taken before TCRalphabeta/CD19-depleted stem cell transplant. The CDR3 region is CASSLTGGTGSTTKGQFF. The CDR3 region has the DNA TGCGCCAGCAGCTTGACGGGCGGGACCGGGTCCACCACGAAGGGGCAGTTCTTC.